This entry concerns a single T cell receptor (beta chain). Antigen specificity is unknown. TCRdb keeps only in-frame clones here, not all; method: immunoSEQ multiplex PCR. The sample has thousands of clones, roughly two thirds seen once. These data come from a study of graft-versus-host responses after intestinal transplantation. Study in general: For around three years after anti-thymocyte globulin induction, all recipients took tacrolimus and steroids. Regarding the study as a whole: Present in recipient marrow, GvH clones included some that appeared first in ileum or blood. HvG clone declines early post-transplant were associated with peak circulating GvH levels. Individuals who had graft-donor T cell macrochimerism had allografts that showed high graft-versus-host to host-versus-graft clonal ratios.

V shed 4 bases, J shed 2 bases, and the junction held 6 bases outside the gene matches. Germline V CDR1 and CDR2: MRHNA, SNTAGT. This CDR3 region has 16 residues. The origin of this receptor is a human patient who received an intestinal transplant, so some T cells may come from the graft donor. V is TRBV6-4 and J is TRBJ2-3, with 10 bases that match TRBD2. This material consisted of PBMCs, taken 510 to 550 days after intestinal transplant. Written as DNA, the CDR3 is TGTGCCAGCAGTGGGCTAGCGGGGGAGCCCACAGATACGCAGTATTTT. Translating it yields CASSGLAGEPTDTQYF.